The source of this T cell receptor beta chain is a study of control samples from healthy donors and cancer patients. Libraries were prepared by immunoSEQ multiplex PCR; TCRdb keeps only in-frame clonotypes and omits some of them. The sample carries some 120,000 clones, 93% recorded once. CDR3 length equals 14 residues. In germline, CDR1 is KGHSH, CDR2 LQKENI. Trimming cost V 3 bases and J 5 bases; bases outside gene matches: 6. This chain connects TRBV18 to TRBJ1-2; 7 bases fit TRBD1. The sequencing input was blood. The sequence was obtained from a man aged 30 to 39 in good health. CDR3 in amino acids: CASSPRTGSYGYTF. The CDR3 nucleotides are TGTGCCAGCTCACCCCGGACAGGCTCATATGGCTACACCTTC. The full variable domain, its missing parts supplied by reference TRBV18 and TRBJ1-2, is NAGVMQNPRHLVRRRGQEARLRCSPMKGHSHVYWYRQLPEEGLKFMVYLQKENIIDESGMPKERFSAEFPKEGPSILRIQQVVRGDSAAYFCASSPRTGSYGYTFGSGTRLTVV.